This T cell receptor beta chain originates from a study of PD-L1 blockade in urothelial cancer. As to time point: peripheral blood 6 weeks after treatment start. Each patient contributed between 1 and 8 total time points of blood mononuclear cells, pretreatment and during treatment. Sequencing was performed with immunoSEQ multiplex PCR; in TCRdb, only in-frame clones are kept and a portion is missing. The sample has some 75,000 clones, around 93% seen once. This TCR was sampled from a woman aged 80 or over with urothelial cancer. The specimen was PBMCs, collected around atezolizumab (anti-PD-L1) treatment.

CDR3 DNA: TGTGCCAGCAGCCAAGTCACGGGAGCGCGTACCAATGAGCAGTTCTTC. Its translation: CASSQVTGARTNEQFF. The chain carries TRBV14 and TRBJ2-1; TRBD2 is a possible D gene (6 bases). This CDR3 comprises 16 residues. Trimming removed 1 base at V and 6 bases at J, with 16 bases between. CDR1 and CDR2 (germline): SGHDN, FVKESK.